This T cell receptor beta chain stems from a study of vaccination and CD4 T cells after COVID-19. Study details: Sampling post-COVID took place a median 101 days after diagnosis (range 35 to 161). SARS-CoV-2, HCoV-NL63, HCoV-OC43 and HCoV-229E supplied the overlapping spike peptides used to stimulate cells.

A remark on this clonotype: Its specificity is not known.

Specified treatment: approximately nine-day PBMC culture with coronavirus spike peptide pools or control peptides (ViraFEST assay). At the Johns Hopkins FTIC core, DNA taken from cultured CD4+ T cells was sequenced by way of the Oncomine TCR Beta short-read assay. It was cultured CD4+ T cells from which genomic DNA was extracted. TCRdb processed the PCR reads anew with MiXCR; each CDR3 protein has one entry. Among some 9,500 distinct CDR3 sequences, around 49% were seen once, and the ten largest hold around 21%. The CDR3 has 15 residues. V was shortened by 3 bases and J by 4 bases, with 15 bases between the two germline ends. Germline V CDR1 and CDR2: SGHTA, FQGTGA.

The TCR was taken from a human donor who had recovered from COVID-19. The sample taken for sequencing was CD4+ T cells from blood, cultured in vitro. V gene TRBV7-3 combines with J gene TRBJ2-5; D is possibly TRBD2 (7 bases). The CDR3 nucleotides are TGTGCCAGCAGCTTGGGGGGGGCGCAAGGAGAGACCCAGTACTTC. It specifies CASSLGGAQGETQYF.